The T cell receptor beta chain under discussion was sequenced for a study of CD8+CD57+ T cells in acquired aplastic anemia. Study-level information: An average of approximately 11 million reads for CD4+ cells was obtained from healthy donors. Whole-study results and caveats: Researchers report that about 29 CD8+ CDR3 sequences appeared in both patients and controls.

From germline, CDR1 is LNHDA and CDR2 SQIVND (reference sequence). The CDR3 runs 14 residues. V gave up 8 bases and J gave up 9 bases; unmatched junction bases: 11. About this clonotype itself: Its specificity is unknown. A much larger clone differs by one base, so this may be a read error.

Genomic DNA templated the TCR beta VDJ and CDR3 profiling. TCRdb fed the reads into MiXCR, producing one record per CDR3 protein. The profile shows about 210,000 distinct CDR3 sequences, 34% of them singletons. This chain joins TRBV19 and TRBJ2-1; 9 positions match TRBD2. The TCR sequence derives from a human donor in good health, serving as a control. Input material: sorted CD4+, CD8+, or CD8+CD57+ T cells (not recorded which) from PBMCs. The CDR3 DNA reads as TGTGCCAGTGGTACGAGCGGGAGGAGTGGTGAGCAGTTCTTC. It translates to CASGTSGRSGEQFF.